This is a list of T cell receptor beta chains from one sample in a study of T-cell memory formation after mild COVID-19. Each CDR3 protein is one row after TCRdb ran MiXCR on the 5' RACE reads. The data show 90,000 to 120,000 distinct CDR3 sequences, around an eighth seen once. Sequencing was performed on PBMCs or a T cell subset sorted from them (not recorded which). The receptors here all came from a man between 18 and 35 years old who had mild COVID-19 (a few samples of this study predate the infection). Cell type and time point are not known. The CDR3 runs from the conserved cysteine through the conserved F or W. The order of the fields is V gene, J gene, D gene, clone size, CDR3 protein, CDR3 DNA. D genes are given only for firm matches. Size is omitted from some rows. Given values are once, few, many or a class for expanded clones.

>TRBV20-1|TRBJ2-7|-|few
CSARIREPSYEQYF
TGCAGTGCTAGGATCCGGGAACCTTCCTACGAGCAGTACTTC
>TRBV9|TRBJ1-2|TRBD1|-
CASSVDPSGTGIHGYTF
TGTGCCAGCAGCGTAGATCCTAGCGGGACAGGGATTCATGGCTACACCTTC
>TRBV20-1|TRBJ1-2|-|-
CSAHRENYYGYTF
TGCAGTGCTCACAGGGAGAATTACTATGGCTACACCTTC
>TRBV6-2/TRBV6-3|TRBJ2-5|-|-
CASSYRSLGPQETQYF
TGTGCCAGCAGTTATAGGTCGTTGGGACCACAAGAGACCCAGTACTTC
>TRBV15|TRBJ2-3|-|-
CATSRDGIISTDTQYF
TGTGCCACCAGCAGAGATGGCATAATCAGCACAGATACGCAGTATTTT
>TRBV7-3|TRBJ2-2|-|-
CASSLEAPGELFF
TGTGCCAGCAGCTTAGAGGCCCCCGGGGAGCTGTTTTTT
>TRBV18|TRBJ1-5|-|-
CASSQDSSSNQPQHF
TGTGCCAGCTCGCAGGACAGCTCTAGCAATCAGCCCCAGCATTTT
>TRBV4-3|TRBJ2-5|TRBD2|many
CASSQVAGPQETQYF
TGCGCCAGCAGCCAAGTAGCGGGGCCCCAAGAGACCCAGTACTTC
>TRBV19|TRBJ1-3|-|few
CATRRLDSGNTIYF
TGTGCCACCAGGCGCCTGGACTCTGGAAACACCATATATTTT
>TRBV7-9|TRBJ2-1|TRBD1|few
CASSTRTGGSYNEQFF
TGTGCCAGCAGCACCCGGACAGGGGGGTCCTACAATGAGCAGTTCTTC
>TRBV27|TRBJ1-1|-|many
CASSLSKWNEAFF
TGTGCCAGCAGTTTATCTAAGTGGAATGAAGCTTTCTTT
>TRBV9|TRBJ2-1|TRBD2|few
CVRQRGDYEQFF
TGTGTCAGACAGCGGGGGGACTATGAGCAGTTCTTC
>TRBV5-4|TRBJ2-1|-|-
CASSLISGYYNEQFF
TGTGCCAGCAGCTTGATTAGCGGTTACTACAATGAGCAGTTCTTC
>TRBV7-6|TRBJ2-5|-|-
CASSIRTRVQETQYF
TGTGCCAGCAGCATTAGGACCCGAGTCCAAGAGACCCAGTACTTC
>TRBV12-3/TRBV12-4|TRBJ2-1|-|few
CASSWDGHEQFF
TGTGCCAGCAGTTGGGATGGTCATGAGCAGTTCTTC
>TRBV12-3/TRBV12-4|TRBJ2-1|TRBD2|-
CASSPLSGGVSNEQFF
TGTGCCAGCAGTCCCCTCAGCGGGGGCGTCTCCAATGAGCAGTTCTTC
>TRBV27|TRBJ2-2|-|-
CASSPRRFTGELFF
TGTGCCAGCAGTCCACGGAGATTCACCGGGGAGCTGTTTTTT
>TRBV4-3|TRBJ2-7|TRBD1|-
CASSRGDRAYEQYF
TGCGCCAGCAGCCGGGGGGACAGGGCTTACGAGCAGTACTTC
>TRBV12-3/TRBV12-4|TRBJ2-6|TRBD1|-
CASSSPWGGTGGIGANVLTF
TGTGCCAGCAGTTCCCCATGGGGGGGGACAGGGGGCATTGGGGCCAACGTCCTGACTTTC
>TRBV4-2|TRBJ2-5|-|few
CASSQVRETQYF
TGTGCCAGCAGCCAGGTCCGGGAGACCCAGTACTTC
>TRBV7-2|TRBJ2-1|-|-
CASSYDLGQSSYNEQFF
TGTGCCAGCAGCTACGATCTCGGACAGAGCTCCTACAATGAGCAGTTCTTC
>TRBV20-1|TRBJ2-7|TRBD1|many
CSARGGTGQTSLEQYF
TGCAGTGCTAGAGGCGGGACAGGGCAGACGAGCCTCGAGCAGTACTTC
>TRBV11-2|TRBJ1-1|-|few
CASSLARSGPPNTEAFF
TGTGCCAGCAGCTTAGCTCGCTCCGGTCCTCCGAACACTGAAGCTTTCTTT
>TRBV12-3/TRBV12-4|TRBJ2-2|-|few
CASSGRNRRTGELFF
TGTGCCAGCAGTGGACGGAACAGGAGAACCGGGGAGCTGTTTTTT
>TRBV20-1|TRBJ2-7|-|many
CSATLRDPYEQYF
TGCAGTGCTACGCTCCGGGACCCTTACGAGCAGTACTTC
>TRBV7-9|TRBJ1-1|-|-
CASSLGSVGFF
TGTGCCAGCAGCTTAGGGTCAGTAGGTTTCTTT
>TRBV30|TRBJ1-1|-|-
CAWTRGEWTEAFF
TGTGCCTGGACCAGGGGTGAATGGACTGAAGCTTTCTTT
>TRBV4-1|TRBJ2-7|-|few
CASSQGALFNREGTLRYF
TGCGCCAGCAGCCAAGGAGCCCTTTTCAACAGGGAGGGGACCTTACGGTACTTC
>TRBV3-1|TRBJ2-4|TRBD2|few
CASSQGRGGIQYF
TGTGCCAGCAGCCAAGGGCGCGGGGGCATTCAGTACTTC